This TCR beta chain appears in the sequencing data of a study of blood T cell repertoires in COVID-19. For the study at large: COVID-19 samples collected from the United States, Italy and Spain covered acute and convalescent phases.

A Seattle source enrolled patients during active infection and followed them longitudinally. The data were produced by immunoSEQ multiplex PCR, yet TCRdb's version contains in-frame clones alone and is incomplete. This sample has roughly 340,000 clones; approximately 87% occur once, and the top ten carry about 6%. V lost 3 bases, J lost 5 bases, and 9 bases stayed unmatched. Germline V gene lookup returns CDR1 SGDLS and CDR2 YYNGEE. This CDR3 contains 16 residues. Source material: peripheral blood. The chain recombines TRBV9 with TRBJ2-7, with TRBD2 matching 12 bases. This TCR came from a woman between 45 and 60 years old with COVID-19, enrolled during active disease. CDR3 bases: TGTGCCAGCAGCGGACTAGGGACTAGCGGGTCGAACGAGCAGTACTTC. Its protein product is CASSGLGTSGSNEQYF.